Presented here are 11 T cell receptor beta chains from one specimen sequenced in a study of blood T cell repertoires in COVID-19. Some clones are missing from TCRdb's copy, which holds only in-frame ones; the method was immunoSEQ multiplex PCR. The sample consists of under 140,000 clones, around 74% of them appearing once. Material: peripheral blood. Source of these receptors: a woman aged 55-69 years with acute or convalescent COVID-19.

The CDR3 sequence: CASSQVTGGGQFF. The DNA of the CDR3 is TGCGCCAGCAGCCAAGTAACAGGCGGGGGGCAGTTCTTC. This chain uses TRBV4-3 with TRBJ2-1, with 7 positions matching TRBD2. The V gene's germline CDR1 is LGHNA and CDR2 YSLEER. V was pared by 1 base and J by 12 bases, with 6 bases of the junction left unmatched. This CDR3 comprises 13 residues.

The chain is built from TRBV5-1 and TRBJ2-5; no reliable D call. Germline V gene lookup returns CDR1 SGHRS and CDR2 YFSETQ. The CDR3 has 15 amino acids. V lost 0 bases and J 2 bases, leaving 11 bases between the germline ends. The CDR3 protein is CASSLVFRNQETQYF. CDR3 bases: TGCGCCAGCAGCTTGGTCTTCAGGAATCAAGAGACCCAGTACTTC.

The chain joins TRBV30 to TRBJ1-5; no definite D call. CDR1 GTSNPN and CDR2 SVGIG come from the germline V gene (reference sequence). This CDR3 spans 14 amino acids. Trimming took off 0 bases at V and 7 bases at J, with 13 bases between the two ends. This chain's CDR3 is CAWSVAGNGQPQHF. As DNA, the CDR3 is TGTGCCTGGAGTGTGGCCGGGAACGGCCAGCCCCAGCATTTT.

On this clone itself: The sample has other DNA sequences that encode this CDR3 too. The V call is TRBV5-1, the J call TRBJ1-2; the D is unclear. The CDR3 covers 13 residues. The V end was cut by 3 bases, the J end by 5 bases, with 11 bases between. Germline loops: CDR1 SGHRS, CDR2 YFSETQ. The CDR3, as DNA: TGCGCCAGCAGCTCTGACGGAGATTATGGCTACACCTTC. This translates into CASSSDGDYGYTF.

In nucleotides, the CDR3 is TGTGCCAGCTCAGCCCCTGACAGGGAATATGGCTACACCTTC. Amino acid sequence: CASSAPDREYGYTF. J is TRBJ1-2 and V is TRBV18; 7 positions match TRBD1. This CDR3 region has 14 residues. Losses at the gene ends were 5 bases for V and 5 bases for J; bases not matched to a gene: 8. Per the germline V gene, CDR1 is KGHSH and CDR2 is LQKENI.

In DNA, the CDR3 is TGTGCCAGCAGTGAGGTTCAGGGGCTCGAGCAGTACTTC. It codes for CASSEVQGLEQYF. The rearrangement links TRBV6-1 to TRBJ2-7; D might be TRBD1 (6 bases). The V and J ends lost 3 bases and 6 bases respectively, with 12 bases between them. CDR1 is MNHNS and CDR2 is SASEGT in the germline V gene. This CDR3 has 13 amino acids.

In its sample, this clone was seen a few times. The rearrangement links TRBV7-6 to TRBJ2-1; 9 positions match TRBD1. Losses at the gene ends were 4 bases for V and 8 bases for J; bases not matched to a gene: 9. Looked up from germline, CDR1 is SGHVS and CDR2 is FNYEAQ. This CDR3 is built from 15 residues. CDR3 bases: TGTGCCAGCAGCTCTCCCCGGACAGGGGCCCATGAGCAGTTCTTC. It yields the protein CASSSPRTGAHEQFF.

V and J are TRBV25-1 and TRBJ2-7, with TRBD1 identical over 7 bases. Germline V gives CDR1 MGHDK, CDR2 SYGVNS. Trimming took 8 bases from V and 5 from J; bases not matched to a gene: 9. This CDR3 is built from 13 residues. The CDR3 region is CASGPYRGHEQYF. CDR3 sequence (DNA): TGTGCCAGCGGGCCCTACAGGGGCCACGAGCAGTACTTC.

The rearrangement links TRBV18 to TRBJ1-3; possibly TRBD1 for D (6 bases). The CDR3 sequence is 16 residues long. Germline CDR1 reads KGHSH; CDR2 reads LQKENI. V gave up 2 bases and J gave up 5 bases, with 16 bases separating them. In DNA, the CDR3 is TGTGCCAGCTCACCAGGAGTGGGACAAACTAGAAACACCATATATTTT. Residues: CASSPGVGQTRNTIYF.

The V and J genes are TRBV4-1 and TRBJ1-3; 7 bases map to TRBD1. The CDR3 contains 17 residues. From germline, CDR1 is MGHRA and CDR2 YSYEKL. J lost 0 bases, V lost 3 bases, and 8 bases had no gene match. CDR3 loop: CASSQLPGQNSGNTIYF. CDR3 in DNA: TGCGCCAGCAGCCAGCTACCGGGACAGAACTCTGGAAACACCATATATTTT.

This chain joins TRBV5-6 and TRBJ2-3; D may be TRBD1 (6 bases). The V gene lost 0 bases and the J gene lost 5 bases, with 10 bases spanning the gap. Germline-derived CDR1 and CDR2 are SGHDT and YYEEEE. The CDR3 sequence is 14 residues long. The CDR3 loop is CASSLGGRGDTQYF. The CDR3 DNA is TGTGCCAGCAGCTTGGGGGGGCGTGGAGATACGCAGTATTTT.